The present T cell receptor beta chain was sequenced within a study of T cell changes during pregnancy in multiple sclerosis. The protocol was immunoSEQ multiplex PCR, while the TCRdb copy is restricted to in-frame clones and leaves out a portion. This sample yields approximately 130,000 clones, of which about 96% are seen a single time; roughly 0.45% belongs to the top ten. This clone has only one observation. The CDR3 is 13 amino acids. CDR1 and CDR2 from the germline V gene are SEHNR and FQNEAQ (reference sequence). V shed 4 bases and J 9 bases; nucleotides not matched to a gene: 4. This sequence joins TRBV7-9 and TRBJ2-1; 9 nucleotides agree with TRBD1. The receptor's source is a female donor with multiple sclerosis, enrolled in a pregnancy study. The starting material was peripheral blood, obtained after pregnancy. The CDR3 sequence: CASSWDRAGEQFF. CDR3 DNA sequence: TGTGCCAGCAGCTGGGACAGGGCGGGTGAGCAGTTCTTC.